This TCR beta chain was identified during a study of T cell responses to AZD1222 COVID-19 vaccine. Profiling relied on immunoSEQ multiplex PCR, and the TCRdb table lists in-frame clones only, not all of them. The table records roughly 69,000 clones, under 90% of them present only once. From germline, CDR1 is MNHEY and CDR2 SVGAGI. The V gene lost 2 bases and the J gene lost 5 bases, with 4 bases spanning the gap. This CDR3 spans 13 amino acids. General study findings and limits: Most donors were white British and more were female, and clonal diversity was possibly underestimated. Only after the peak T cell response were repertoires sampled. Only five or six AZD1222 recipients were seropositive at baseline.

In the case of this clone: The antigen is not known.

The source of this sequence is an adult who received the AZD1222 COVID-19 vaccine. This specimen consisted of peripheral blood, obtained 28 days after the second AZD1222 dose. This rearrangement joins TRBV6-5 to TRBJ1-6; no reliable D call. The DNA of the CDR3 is TGTGCCAGCAGTTACAGGGATAATTCACCCCTCCACTTT. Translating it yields CASSYRDNSPLHF.